The 19 T cell receptor beta chains given below trace back to one sample, sequenced in a study of regulatory T cells in long-lasting Graves disease. Combining iRepertoire HTBI primers with Arm-PCR of CDR3 regions, the authors built TCR beta libraries. From the multiplex PCR reads, TCRdb called clonotypes with MiXCR, one entry per CDR3 protein. This sample has roughly 400,000 distinct CDR3 sequences, with roughly a fifth found just once. The time point denotes: persistent/refractory GD, antithyroid drugs over 5 years with positive TRAb. The authors made the TCR library using RNA they extracted from PBMCs. The sample here was peripheral blood mononuclear cells (PBMCs), taken when the disease was refractory, from a patient treated with antithyroid drugs. These receptors all come from a female donor with Graves disease.

This chain uses TRBV19 with TRBJ2-2, with D unresolved. The V end lost 7 bases, the J end lost 0 bases, and 3 bases lay between the germline ends. CDR1 is LNHDA, CDR2 SQIVND, per germline (reference sequence). The CDR3 consists of 12 residues. DNA of the CDR3: TGTGCCAGTACCCCGAACACCGGGGAGCTGTTTTTT. Translating gives CASTPNTGELFF.

This clonotype has more than one count but fewer than ten. This rearrangement joins TRBV27 to TRBJ1-6; no clear D. Trimming pared 0 bases from V and 9 bases from J, leaving 9 bases between. The germline V gene encodes CDR1 MNHEY and CDR2 SMNVEV (reference sequence). The CDR3 sequence is 14 residues long. CDR3 nucleotides: TGTGCCAGCAGTTTATCCGGGGTTAGTTCACCCCTCCACTTT. Translated, it gives CASSLSGVSSPLHF.

The rearrangement links TRBV2 to TRBJ2-1, with 10 nucleotides matching TRBD2. The germline gives CDR1 SNHLY, CDR2 FYNNEI. CDR3 length: 13 amino acids. V dropped 6 bases and J dropped 12; count of bases not matched to a gene: 8. CDR3 residues: CASSLAGVSGQFF. The DNA of the CDR3 is TGTGCCAGCAGCCTAGCGGGAGTGAGTGGGCAGTTCTTC.

This clonotype was picked up a small number of times. This CDR3 reads CASSSGGRLSSYEQYF. The CDR3, as DNA: TGCGCCAGCAGCTCTGGCGGGAGGCTGAGCTCCTACGAGCAGTACTTC. The chain recombines TRBV4-1 with TRBJ2-7, with TRBD2 matching over 8 bases. Germline CDR1 MGHRA, CDR2 YSYEKL. The length of the CDR3 is 16 residues. The V segment lost 5 bases and the J segment 0 bases; nucleotides outside the gene matches: 9.

This clonotype occurred many times. In nucleotides, the CDR3 is TGTGCCAGCGGGCGGGGAGAGGGGGCCAAAAACATTCAGTACTTC. Translation gives CASGRGEGAKNIQYF. The chain is built from TRBV12-3 or TRBV12-4 and TRBJ2-4; a possible D gene is TRBD2 (6 bases). The V gene lost 8 bases and the J gene lost 1 base, with 15 bases spanning the gap. The CDR3 consists of 15 residues.

The table lists this clonotype with many counts. The chain uses TRBV28 and TRBJ1-5; D gene unclear. The germline gives CDR1 MDHEN, CDR2 SYDVKM. V shed 5 bases and J shed 4 bases, with 18 bases lying between them. This CDR3 is built from 16 residues. The CDR3 is CASSPSGGPNNQPQHF. CDR3 DNA sequence: TGTGCCAGCAGTCCGTCGGGTGGCCCCAATAATCAGCCCCAGCATTTT.

The chain recombines TRBV7-9 with TRBJ1-1, with a weak D call TRBD1 (5 bases). Germline loops: CDR1 SEHNR, CDR2 FQNEAQ (reference sequence). The CDR3 contains 14 residues. Trimming stripped 0 bases from V and 5 bases from J, with 10 bases between. The CDR3, as DNA: TGTGCCAGCAGCTTAGCTCAGGGTTGGACTGAAGCTTTCTTT. It yields the protein CASSLAQGWTEAFF.

The V gene is TRBV28, the J gene TRBJ2-3; 10 bases are shared with TRBD1. Germline values: CDR1 MDHEN, CDR2 SYDVKM. J lost 2 bases, V lost 5 bases, and 7 bases had no gene match. The CDR3 has 16 residues. The chain's CDR3 is CASSLDRGRVTDTQYF. The CDR3 coding sequence is TGTGCCAGCAGTCTCGACAGGGGGCGAGTCACAGATACGCAGTATTTT.

This rearrangement joins TRBV6-5 to TRBJ1-2; the D gene is possibly TRBD1 (5 bases). The CDR3 has 14 residues. V lost 2 bases to trimming and J lost 5 bases, with 12 bases between them. Germline CDR1 is MNHEY and CDR2 is SVGAGI. The CDR3 reads CASSYGGGSYGYTF. CDR3 DNA: TGTGCCAGCAGTTACGGTGGGGGATCTTATGGCTACACCTTC.

There are a few counts of this clonotype. V gene TRBV5-1 combines with J gene TRBJ2-2; perhaps TRBD1 as D (5 bases). The CDR3 is 18 residues long. V shed 0 bases and J shed 2 bases, with 17 bases lying between them. The germline CDR1 and CDR2 sequences are SGHRS and YFSETQ. CDR3 sequence reads: CASSLEAWGKTNTGELFF. The CDR3 nucleotides read TGCGCCAGCAGCTTGGAGGCGTGGGGCAAGACCAACACCGGGGAGCTGTTTTTT.

This clonotype was picked up many times. The chain has TRBV2 and TRBJ2-7, with 11 bases lining up with TRBD2. The germline CDR1 and CDR2 sequences are SNHLY and FYNNEI. Trimming took 8 bases from V and 2 from J; bases not matched to a gene: 11. The CDR3 contains 16 residues. The CDR3 region has the DNA TGTGCCAGCGGGCTTCTGGGGGGACTAGCGGCCTACGAGCAGTACTTC. Translated, it gives CASGLLGGLAAYEQYF.

This chain joins TRBV7-2 and TRBJ2-7; TRBD2 agrees at 7 bases. CDR3 length: 14 amino acids. Germline V CDR1 and CDR2: SGHTA, FQGNSA. The V and J ends lost 3 bases and 4 bases, in that order; junction bases with no gene match: 6. This CDR3 reads CASSFVAGEYEQYF. The CDR3 DNA is TGTGCCAGCAGCTTTGTGGCGGGAGAGTACGAGCAGTACTTC.

The table lists this clonotype with many counts. The V gene is TRBV30, the J gene TRBJ1-2; no firm D call. CDR3 length equals 12 residues. In germline, CDR1 is GTSNPN, CDR2 SVGIG (reference sequence). V was trimmed by 1 base and J by 8 bases, leaving 11 bases between them. In nucleotides, the CDR3 is TGTGCCTGGAGTGCCTTTAATTGGGGCTACACCTTC. Its protein product is CAWSAFNWGYTF.

There are many counts of this clonotype. V gene TRBV9 combines with J gene TRBJ2-7; TRBD2 is a possible D gene (6 bases). The V gene lost 0 bases and the J gene lost 3 bases, with 10 bases spanning the gap. In germline, CDR1 is SGDLS, CDR2 YYNGEE. This CDR3 has 14 residues. CDR3 DNA sequence: TGTGCCAGCAGCGTAGATGTGGGAGGCTACGAGCAGTACTTC. Amino acid sequence: CASSVDVGGYEQYF.

Many counts were recorded for this clonotype. The V and J genes are TRBV20-1 and TRBJ1-5; possibly TRBD1 for D (6 bases). From germline, CDR1 is DFQATT and CDR2 SNEGSKA (reference sequence). V was trimmed by 3 bases and J by 7 bases, leaving 16 bases between them. The CDR3 totals 14 residues. The CDR3 spells CSASRGAGSQPQHF. Here the CDR3 DNA reads TGCAGTGCTAGTAGGGGGGCAGGGTCACAGCCCCAGCATTTT.

There are many counts of this clonotype. The J gene is TRBJ2-5, the V gene TRBV12-5, with TRBD2 as a possible D gene (5 bases). Germline CDR1 reads LGHNT; CDR2 reads FRNRAP. Trimming removed 3 bases from V and 4 bases from J, with 6 bases in between. The CDR3 sequence is 12 residues long. CDR3 in DNA: TGTGCTAGTGGTTTTGGAGGAGAGACCCAGTACTTC. It yields the protein CASGFGGETQYF.

This clonotype was observed a few times. The chain has TRBV12-3 or TRBV12-4 and TRBJ2-7; 7 bases map to TRBD1. The V segment lost 7 bases and the J segment 5 bases; nucleotides outside the gene matches: 11. The CDR3 sequence is 14 residues long. CDR3 coding DNA: TGTGCCAGCAATATCGGACAGGTTTTGGACGAGCAGTACTTC. Translating gives CASNIGQVLDEQYF.

The rearrangement joins TRBV9 to TRBJ2-7, with TRBD1 matching 9 bases. Trimming removed 3 bases from V and 12 bases from J; junction bases left unmatched: 10. This CDR3 spans 13 amino acids. Germline lookup yields CDR1 SGDLS and CDR2 YYNGEE. CDR3 in DNA: TGTGCCAGCAGCGAGGACAGGGGTGGTTGGTTGTACTTC. It encodes CASSEDRGGWLYF.

As for this clonotype: Being one base from a much bigger clone, this may be a read error. As the CDR3 is not closed by the conserved phenylalanine or tryptophan, this likely results from a read error. V and J are TRBV6-5 and TRBJ2-5; the D gene is possibly TRBD2 (6 bases). The CDR3 spans 18 residues. Germline values: CDR1 MNHEY, CDR2 SVGAGI. V lost 1 base to trimming and J lost 4 bases, with 22 bases between them. The CDR3 region has the DNA TGTGCCAGCAGTTACTTAGCCCCTTTCGGTGCGCGGGGAGAGACCCAGTACTCC. Encoded protein: CASSYLAPFGARGETQYS.